Following are 14 T cell receptor beta chains from one sample sequenced in a study of T-cell memory formation after mild COVID-19 (dated by TCRdb to 2020 to 2023). Library generation was performed with 5' RACE. Reads for this sample came from an Illumina NovaSeq 6000. The public reads were quality trimmed at Q25 with fastp and then assembled into clones with MiXCR by TCRdb, keeping productive beta chains. A single entry per CDR3 protein holds the most common genes and DNA from its merged rows. This sample gives about 90,000 distinct CDR3 sequences in total; around 16% of them show up just once. The biggest ten clones account for under 45% of the sample. Sequencing was done on a sample of PBMCs or a T cell subset sorted from them (not recorded which). These receptor sequences come from a man younger than 30 who had mild COVID-19 (a few samples of this study predate the infection). The sample titles of this study are shuffled in the database, so cell type and time point are left out; the donor was told from shared clones.

This clonotype was counted a few times. The rearrangement joins TRBV7-2 to TRBJ2-2; a possible D gene is TRBD2 (5 bases). The CDR3 contains 17 residues. CDR1 is SGHTA and CDR2 is FQGNSA in the germline V gene. The V and J ends lost 2 bases and 4 bases respectively, with 17 bases between them. CDR3 bases: TGTGCCAGCAGCTTATCGGACCAGATCGAGGGCACCGGGGAGCTGTTTTTT. Translating gives CASSLSDQIEGTGELFF.

The chain joins TRBV27 to TRBJ2-7, with 7 bases that match TRBD1. The CDR3 sequence is 15 residues long. Germline-derived CDR1 and CDR2 are MNHEY and SMNVEV (reference sequence). V lost 6 bases to trimming and J lost 6 bases; unmatched junction nucleotides: 14. This CDR3 is CASSFLGTEYGEQYF. CDR3 nucleotides: TGTGCCAGCAGCTTCTTAGGGACAGAGTATGGCGAGCAGTACTTC.

This clonotype occurred many times. The chain carries TRBV28 and TRBJ1-1, with D perhaps matching TRBD1 (5 bases). CDR3 size: 13 residues. Germline-derived CDR1 and CDR2 are MDHEN and SYDVKM. Trimming took off 3 bases at V and 10 bases at J, with 15 bases between the two ends. The CDR3 nucleotides read TGTGCCAGCAGTTTTACAGTTAGGGGTGTAGCTTTCTTT. Its translation is CASSFTVRGVAFF.

This clonotype has only a few counts. The rearrangement links TRBV7-8 to TRBJ2-3; weak D call: TRBD1 (5 bases). V was cut by 6 bases and J by 5 bases, with 21 bases left in between. Germline CDR1 reads SGHVS; CDR2 reads FQNEAQ. The CDR3 runs to 16 residues. The CDR3 spells CASSSDRGRILDTQYF. DNA for the CDR3: TGTGCCAGCAGTTCCGATAGGGGTAGGATACTAGATACGCAGTATTTT.

The rearrangement links TRBV7-9 to TRBJ2-5; TRBD2 aligns across 8 bases. This CDR3 region has 16 residues. J gave up 5 bases and V 5 bases, and 13 bases lay outside the gene matches. Per germline, CDR1 SEHNR and CDR2 FQNEAQ (reference sequence). CDR3 sequence (DNA): TGTGCCAGCAGCCTACCCTCGGGGGGGGAAGCCGAGACCCAGTACTTC. It codes for CASSLPSGGEAETQYF.

The chain has TRBV7-9 and TRBJ2-1; 7 bases fit TRBD2. The V segment lost 1 base and the J segment 9 bases; nucleotides outside the gene matches: 6. The CDR3 length is 14 residues. Looked up from germline, CDR1 is SEHNR and CDR2 is FQNEAQ (reference sequence). This chain's CDR3 is CASSLVPSGSEQFF. CDR3 bases: TGTGCCAGCAGCTTAGTCCCTAGCGGCAGTGAGCAGTTCTTC.

This chain connects TRBV2 to TRBJ1-1, with a tentative D call TRBD1 (6 bases). The V and J ends lost 10 bases and 0 bases respectively, with 9 bases between them. This CDR3 has 12 amino acids. Germline CDR1 reads SNHLY; CDR2 reads FYNNEI. CDR3 DNA: TGTGCCACCACAGGGCTGAACACTGAAGCTTTCTTT. This translates into CATTGLNTEAFF.

There are a few counts of this clonotype. V gene TRBV5-1 combines with J gene TRBJ2-1; 11 bases agree with TRBD1. This CDR3 region has 17 residues. Trimming cost V 4 bases and J 7 bases; bases outside gene matches: 13. Per germline, CDR1 SGHRS and CDR2 YFSETQ. CDR3 in DNA: TGCGCCAGCAGCCGTACTGGACAGGGGGCTTTTGAAAATGAGCAGTTCTTC. Translation: CASSRTGQGAFENEQFF.

The genes are TRBV27 and TRBJ2-2, with 10 bases aligning to TRBD2. The V and J ends lost 6 bases and 9 bases, in that order; junction bases with no gene match: 7. CDR3 size: 14 residues. CDR1 and CDR2 (germline): MNHEY, SMNVEV (reference sequence). The DNA of the CDR3 is TGTGCCAGCAGCCTAGCGGGGGATTTCCGGGAGCTGTTTTTT. Its protein is CASSLAGDFRELFF.

The chain uses TRBV7-8 and TRBJ2-2; no clear D. V was pared by 8 bases and J by 3 bases, with 13 bases between. CDR3 length: 14 residues. Germline V gene lookup returns CDR1 SGHVS and CDR2 FQNEAQ. Here the CDR3 reads CASASPRDTGELFF. CDR3 DNA: TGTGCCAGCGCGAGCCCCCGTGACACCGGGGAGCTGTTTTTT.

The V call is TRBV27, the J call TRBJ1-5, with TRBD1 matching over 7 bases. Germline V gene sequence: CDR1 MNHEY, CDR2 SMNVEV (reference sequence). Unmatched junction bases numbered 9, after V lost 4 bases and J lost 6 bases. The CDR3 contains 15 residues. CDR3 sequence (DNA): TGTGCCAGCAGTTACCGGGACAGCCCAGGTCAGCCCCAGCATTTT. It codes for CASSYRDSPGQPQHF.

This clonotype occurred a few times. V is TRBV29-1 and J is TRBJ1-1, with D hard to call. Germline loops: CDR1 SQVTM, CDR2 ANQGSEA. This CDR3 is built from 13 residues. The V end was cut by 3 bases, the J end by 0 bases, with 8 bases between. The DNA of the CDR3 is TGCAGCGTTGAGGGGATAATGAACACTGAAGCTTTCTTT. Its protein is CSVEGIMNTEAFF. Looking up the rest from reference TRBV29-1 and TRBJ1-1 gives the full variable domain: SAVISQKPSRDICQRGTSLTIQCQVDSQVTMMFWYRQQPGQSLTLIATANQGSEATYESGFVIDKFPISRPNLTFSTLTVSNMSPEDSSIYLCSVEGIMNTEAFFGQGTRLTVV.

J is TRBJ2-1 and V is TRBV10-2; D uncertain. The CDR3 length is 11 residues. Germline values: CDR1 WSHSY, CDR2 SAAADI. Trimming took 2 bases from V and 15 from J, leaving 11 bases between them. The CDR3 loop reads CASSEQEGWFF. CDR3 nucleotide sequence: TGCGCCAGCAGTGAGCAAGAAGGTTGGTTCTTC.

This CDR3 is CASSYSSSSSYNEQFF. The CDR3 coding sequence is TGTGCCAGCAGTTACTCTTCGTCTAGCTCCTACAATGAGCAGTTCTTC. This sequence joins TRBV6-6 and TRBJ2-1; D is unresolved. The V end lost 0 bases, the J end lost 0 bases, and 9 bases lay between the germline ends. The CDR3 contains 16 residues. Germline V gene lookup returns CDR1 MNHNY and CDR2 SVGAGI (reference sequence).